These T cell receptor beta chains were read from a single sample in a study of T cells and Merkel cell carcinoma outcomes. The table came from immunoSEQ multiplex PCR; TCRdb's copy has only in-frame clones and leaves some out. The data contain some 14,000 clones, approximately 92% of them seen just once; the ten biggest clones take up 2% to 2.5%. Sequences were obtained from tumor tissue from Merkel cell carcinoma. These receptors originate from a human donor with Merkel cell carcinoma. Both conserved end residues are part of each CDR3.

>TRBV5-1
CASSLRGQGEETQYF
>TRBV9
CASSGGIGELFF
>TRBV5-4
CASSLSGGGNEQFF
>TRBV5-1
CASSTAAGRDYEQYF
>TRBV7-2
CASSLTLLGTVEQYF
>TRBV18
CASSKARNTEAFF
>TRBV29-1
CSVEFGPRETQYF
>TRBV10-3
CALRRGSNTGELFF
>TRBV10-3
CAISGTQFSPLHF
>TRBV10-3
CAISDPGQGSNTGELFF
>TRBV4-1
CASMRETQYF
>TRBV7-8
CASSLAGGRMNTEAFF
>TRBV2
CASSVLGGLSTDTQYF
>TRBV6-1
CASSRDTRYNQPQHF
>TRBV18
CASSSDSGYEQYF
>TRBV7-2
CASSLDLKTQYF
>TRBV9
CASSVEGGGYYNEQFF
>TRBV6-6
CASSYAGTDTQYF
>TRBV15
CATSRGSALGRTEAFF
>TRBV5-1
CASSLQGWEEKLFF
>TRBV18
CASSALAGVTGELFF
>TRBV5-5
CASRQISGNTIYF
>TRBV5-4
CASSLAGKDLYEQYF
>TRBV18
CASSQRAGELFF
>TRBV18
CASSPPGVYEQYF
>TRBV7-2
CASTGGVGLAIEQFF
>TRBV6-1
CASRLQESSYEQYF
>TRBV5-1
CASSWQGQMNTGELFF
>TRBV28
CASSFETAQETQYF
>TRBV25-1
CASSEPGPDEKLFF
>TRBV5-1
CASSLGLAGGLGDEQYF
>TRBV5-1
CASTLQGADSPLHF
>TRBV7-3
CASSLTPGTYNEQFF
>TRBV4-3
CASSLTGGDVVEQFF
>TRBV29-1
CSVGRVSEAFF
>TRBV5-1
CASSFGDSSDTQYF
>TRBV5-1
CASSLTAFSGNTIYF
>TRBV7-9
CASSLQGAINEQYF
>TRBV28
CASSLSLTGGYGELFF
>TRBV7-2
CASSRYGGDGYTF
>TRBV5-1
CASSLFSGQETQYF
>TRBV5-4
CASSLDRSDTGELFF